These 10 T cell receptor beta chains came from one sample sequenced in a study of CD8 T cells in acute hepatitis C reinfection. The repertoire was sequenced with immunoSEQ multiplex PCR; TCRdb's copy has only in-frame clones and lacks some. This table has tens of thousands of clones, around nine tenths appearing once. Time point indicated: naive CD8 control sorted from an acute-time-point sample. Sample: naive CD8+ T cells from PBMCs. The receptor source for this set is a man aged 25-40 years with chronic hepatitis C.

The chain uses TRBV5-1 and TRBJ2-7, with TRBD2 identical over 7 bases. In germline, CDR1 is SGHRS, CDR2 YFSETQ. V lost 3 bases, J lost 7 bases, and 10 bases stayed unmatched. This CDR3 spans 14 amino acids. CDR3 coding DNA: TGCGCCAGCAGCTCGATGGGAGGGCCGGAAGAGCAGTACTTC. This gives the protein CASSSMGGPEEQYF.

The chain combines TRBV7-6 with TRBJ2-1; perhaps D is TRBD1 or TRBD2 (5 bases each). V was cut by 5 bases and J by 5 bases, with 16 bases left in between. The CDR3 contains 15 residues. Looked up from germline, CDR1 is SGHVS and CDR2 is FNYEAQ. CDR3 bases: TGTGCCAGCAGCCCACTCAAGGGGACGAACAATGAGCAGTTCTTC. Protein: CASSPLKGTNNEQFF.

The rearrangement joins TRBV7-9 to TRBJ2-1, with no clear D. The germline V gene has CDR1 SEHNR and CDR2 FQNEAQ (reference sequence). The CDR3 loop spans 15 amino acids. The V end lost 8 bases, the J end lost 4 bases, and 18 bases lay between the germline ends. The CDR3 bases are TGTGCCAGCGGCCACCCCACAAAACGATACAATGAGCAGTTCTTC. It specifies CASGHPTKRYNEQFF.

This clone was seen only a few times. This rearrangement joins TRBV5-4 to TRBJ1-4; tentatively, D is TRBD1 (5 bases). Germline V gives CDR1 SGHNT, CDR2 YYREEE (reference sequence). The CDR3 covers 14 residues. Trimming removed 4 bases at V and 4 bases at J, with 11 bases between. The CDR3, as DNA: TGTGCCAGCAGCACCGGGACGGTTAATGAAAAACTGTTTTTT. Translation: CASSTGTVNEKLFF.

This rearrangement joins TRBV7-9 to TRBJ1-1, with a tentative D call TRBD1 (6 bases). The CDR3 consists of 13 residues. The V gene's germline CDR1 is SEHNR and CDR2 FQNEAQ (reference sequence). The ends were cut back, 6 bases at V and 1 base at J, with 9 bases in the middle. This CDR3 reads CASRRTENTEAFF. The DNA for the CDR3 is TGTGCCAGCAGACGGACAGAGAACACTGAAGCTTTCTTT. The variable domain in full, with the rest retrieved from reference TRBV7-9 and TRBJ1-1, is DTGVSQNPRHKITKRGQNVTFRCDPISEHNRLYWYRQTLGQGPEFLTYFQNEAQLEKSRLLSDRFSAERPKGSFSTLEIQRTEQGDSAMYLCASRRTENTEAFFGQGTRLTVV.

The chain recombines TRBV7-6 with TRBJ2-3; TRBD1 matches at 7 bases. Per the germline V gene, CDR1 is SGHVS and CDR2 is FNYEAQ. After removal of 6 bases from V and 2 bases from J, the junction contained 8 bases not matched to a gene. This CDR3 contains 15 residues. The chain's CDR3 is CASRRSTGYTDTQYF. The DNA for the CDR3 is TGTGCCAGCAGGAGATCGACAGGGTACACAGATACGCAGTATTTT.

V usage is TRBV19 and J usage is TRBJ1-2; no reliable D call. Germline V gene data show CDR1 as LNHDA and CDR2 as SQIVND (reference sequence). The CDR3 is 15 amino acids. V was clipped by 3 bases and J by 0 bases, with 11 bases between them. The CDR3 coding sequence is TGTGCCAGTAGTATTATCCCGGGTTCTAACTATGGCTACACCTTC. It codes for CASSIIPGSNYGYTF.

V is TRBV10-3 and J is TRBJ1-5; no definite D call. This CDR3 comprises 13 residues. Trimming cost V 6 bases and J 3 bases, with 9 bases left between them. CDR1 is ENHRY and CDR2 is SYGVKD in the germline V gene. CDR3 residues: CAISDGYNQPQHF. Written as DNA, the CDR3 is TGTGCCATCAGCGACGGTTACAATCAGCCCCAGCATTTT.

The genes are TRBV30 and TRBJ1-4; D remains ambiguous. The CDR3 covers 11 residues. Trimming took off 0 bases at V and 5 bases at J, with 1 base between the two ends. Germline CDR1 is GTSNPN and CDR2 is SVGIG (reference sequence). The CDR3: CAWSVNEKLFF. CDR3 coding DNA: TGTGCCTGGAGTGTCAATGAAAAACTGTTTTTT. Drawing the rest from reference TRBV30 and TRBJ1-4, the complete variable domain is SQTIHQWPATLVQPVGSPLSLECTVEGTSNPNLYWYRQAAGRGLQLLFYSVGIGQISSEVPQNLSASRPQDRQFILSSKKLLLSDSGFYLCAWSVNEKLFFGSGTQLSVL.

The rearrangement links TRBV27 to TRBJ2-1; D tentatively fits TRBD1 or TRBD2 (6 bases each). The CDR3 length is 17 residues. Germline-derived CDR1 and CDR2 are MNHEY and SMNVEV (reference sequence). The V end was cut by 5 bases, the J end by 4 bases, with 21 bases between. CDR3 bases: TGTGCCAGCAGTCGGTCGTCCGGGGGCCCCCCTTACAATGAGCAGTTCTTC. Amino acids: CASSRSSGGPPYNEQFF.